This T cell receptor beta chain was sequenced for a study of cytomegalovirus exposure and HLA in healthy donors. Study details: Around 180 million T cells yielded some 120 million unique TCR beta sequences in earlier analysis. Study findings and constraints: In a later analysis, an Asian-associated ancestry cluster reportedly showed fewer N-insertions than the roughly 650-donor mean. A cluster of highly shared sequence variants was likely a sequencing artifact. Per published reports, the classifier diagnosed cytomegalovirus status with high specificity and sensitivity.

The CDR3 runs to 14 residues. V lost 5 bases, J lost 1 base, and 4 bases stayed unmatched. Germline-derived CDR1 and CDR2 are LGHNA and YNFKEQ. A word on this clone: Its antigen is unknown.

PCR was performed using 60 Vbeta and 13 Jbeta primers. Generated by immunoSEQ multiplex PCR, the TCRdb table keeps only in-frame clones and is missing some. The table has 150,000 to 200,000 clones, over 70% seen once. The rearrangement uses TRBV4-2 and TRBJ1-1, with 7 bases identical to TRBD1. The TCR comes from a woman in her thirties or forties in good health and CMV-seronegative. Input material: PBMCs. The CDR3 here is CASSVRQGNTEAFF. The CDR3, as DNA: TGTGCCAGCAGCGTACGACAGGGGAACACTGAAGCTTTCTTT.